This T cell receptor beta chain was profiled in a study of T cells in Graves' hyperthyroidism and ophthalmopathy. Study-wide context: The blood sample was taken at first diagnosis, before treatment began.

This clonotype was observed many times. RNA transcripts yielded amplified TCR beta CDR3 regions. RT-PCR in the first round (using the HTBI primer set) targeted the TCR CDR3. Via MiXCR, TCRdb re-called the multiplex PCR reads, giving one row per CDR3 protein. Here the sample spans 350,000 to 450,000 distinct CDR3 sequences, more than 12% being singletons. Germline CDR1 reads SGHAT; CDR2 reads FQNNGV. This CDR3 spans 13 amino acids. Trimming took off 2 bases at V and 6 bases at J, with 10 bases between the two ends. Clinical Activity Scores of at least 3, NOSPECS grades of at least 4 and durations under 3 months characterized ophthalmopathy patients. Pregnant or lactating patients were excluded, as were those with uncontrolled infection or other autoimmune disease.

This sequence originates from a man in his forties or fifties with Graves' ophthalmopathy. The source material was blood. The chain is built from TRBV11-2 and TRBJ1-2; D is unclear. The CDR3 coding sequence is TGTGCCAGCAGCTTATCTCTCGGGGATGGCTACACCTTC. Protein product: CASSLSLGDGYTF.